A selection of T cell receptor beta chains follows, all from one sample in a study of T-cell reconstitution after alpha-beta-depleted transplantation in children. TCRdb used MiXCR to reprocess the PCR reads, holding one entry per CDR3 protein. The sample lists roughly 200,000 distinct CDR3 sequences; approximately 8% were seen once. This specimen consisted of PBMCs, mostly from graft donor cells, obtained 360 days after TCRalphabeta/CD19-depleted stem cell transplant. The source of these receptors is a male patient between 2 and 9 years old who had a stem cell transplant for acute myeloid leukemia, so the T cells may come from the graft donor. CDR3s include the opening cysteine and the closing phenylalanine or tryptophan. Fields, in order: D gene, J gene, V gene, clone size, CDR3 protein, CDR3 DNA. A D gene is named only where the DNA matches it firmly. The size of a clone is reported for some rows only, either as once, few or many, or as a class for expanded clones.

D: TRBD1
J: TRBJ2-1
V: TRBV5-1
size: few
CDR3: CASSYNIFWDRNNEQFF
DNA: TGCGCCAGCAGTTACAACATTTTCTGGGACAGAAACAATGAGCAGTTCTTC

D: NA
J: TRBJ1-4
V: TRBV6-1
size: few
CDR3: CASSERGRVRTNEKLFF
DNA: TGTGCCAGCAGTGAAAGGGGCAGGGTGCGGACTAATGAAAAACTGTTTTTT

D: NA
J: TRBJ2-7
V: TRBV11-1
size: NA
CDR3: CASSVDAHSYEQYF
DNA: TGTGCCAGCAGCGTCGATGCGCACTCCTACGAGCAGTACTTC

D: NA
J: TRBJ2-7
V: TRBV12-3/TRBV12-4
size: many
CDR3: CASSPRDALEQYF
DNA: TGTGCCAGCAGTCCTCGGGACGCCCTCGAGCAGTACTTC

D: NA
J: TRBJ2-2
V: TRBV6-1
size: NA
CDR3: CASTLAGGELFF
DNA: TGTGCCAGCACCCTCGCGGGGGGGGAGCTGTTTTTT

D: NA
J: TRBJ2-2
V: TRBV5-1
size: NA
CDR3: CASSLGATNTGELFF
DNA: TGCGCCAGCAGCTTGGGGGCAACGAACACCGGGGAGCTGTTTTTT

D: NA
J: TRBJ1-4
V: TRBV5-1
size: NA
CDR3: CASSSQGGTNEKLFF
DNA: TGCGCCAGCAGCTCGCAGGGTGGCACTAATGAAAAACTGTTTTTT

D: TRBD2
J: TRBJ2-1
V: TRBV11-2
size: few
CDR3: CASSLVGSGRVPYNEQFF
DNA: TGTGCCAGCAGCTTAGTAGGTAGCGGGAGAGTACCCTACAATGAGCAGTTCTTC

D: NA
J: TRBJ1-1
V: TRBV7-6
size: many
CDR3: CASSLMERTEAFF
DNA: TGTGCCAGCAGCTTAATGGAGAGGACTGAAGCTTTCTTT

D: NA
J: TRBJ2-2
V: TRBV20-1
size: NA
CDR3: CSASSQNPGELFF
DNA: TGCAGTGCTAGTTCACAAAACCCCGGGGAGCTGTTTTTT

D: NA
J: TRBJ1-1
V: TRBV12-3/TRBV12-4
size: many
CDR3: CASSLRDTAFEAFF
DNA: TGTGCCAGCAGCCTTCGGGACACGGCTTTTGAAGCTTTCTTT

D: NA
J: TRBJ2-3
V: TRBV7-3
size: many
CDR3: CASSPRLGGDTQYF
DNA: TGTGCCAGCAGCCCCAGACTAGGCGGGGATACGCAGTATTTT

D: TRBD1
J: TRBJ1-1
V: TRBV12-3/TRBV12-4
size: NA
CDR3: CASTTRTGRTEAFF
DNA: TGTGCCAGCACCACTCGGACAGGGCGGACTGAAGCTTTCTTT

D: NA
J: TRBJ2-7
V: TRBV20-1
size: many
CDR3: CSVAPGASGLEYF
DNA: NA

D: NA
J: TRBJ2-3
V: TRBV7-2
size: NA
CDR3: CASSPPVVDTQYF
DNA: TGTGCCAGCAGCCCCCCGGTGGTAGATACGCAGTATTTT

D: TRBD2
J: TRBJ2-1
V: TRBV20-1
size: NA
CDR3: CSVAGGPGGYNEQFF
DNA: TGCAGTGTAGCGGGAGGGCCCGGCGGATACAATGAGCAGTTCTTC

D: NA
J: TRBJ2-2
V: TRBV12-3/TRBV12-4
size: few
CDR3: CASSLVGSDGELFF
DNA: TGTGCCAGCAGTTTGGTTGGTTCAGACGGGGAGCTGTTTTTT

D: NA
J: TRBJ1-1
V: TRBV24-1
size: NA
CDR3: CATSDFSQVTEAFF
DNA: TGTGCCACCAGTGATTTCTCACAGGTAACTGAAGCTTTCTTT

D: TRBD1
J: TRBJ2-7
V: TRBV7-9
size: NA
CDR3: CASSLVSGDRSSYEQYF
DNA: TGTGCCAGCAGCTTAGTGTCGGGGGACAGGAGCTCCTACGAGCAGTACTTC

D: NA
J: TRBJ1-1
V: TRBV4-1
size: NA
CDR3: CASSQVSRNTEAFF
DNA: TGCGCCAGCAGCCAAGTATCAAGAAACACTGAAGCTTTCTTT

D: TRBD1
J: TRBJ2-2
V: TRBV7-3
size: few
CDR3: CASSRGGPGELFF
DNA: TGTGCCAGCAGCCGAGGGGGCCCCGGGGAGCTGTTTTTT

D: TRBD2
J: TRBJ2-5
V: TRBV3-1
size: NA
CDR3: CACCQDRRELAGKQETQYF
DNA: TGTGCCTGCTGCCAAGACCGCCGGGAACTAGCGGGGAAACAAGAGACCCAGTACTTC

D: NA
J: TRBJ2-1
V: TRBV5-1
size: many
CDR3: CASSLGGLSYNEQFF
DNA: TGCGCCAGCAGCTTGGGCGGGTTATCCTACAATGAGCAGTTCTTC

D: NA
J: TRBJ2-5
V: TRBV5-1
size: NA
CDR3: CASSLESQIRGETQYF
DNA: TGCGCCAGCAGCTTGGAATCGCAAATTCGGGGGGAGACCCAGTACTTC

D: NA
J: TRBJ2-1
V: TRBV6-5
size: NA
CDR3: CASRAGKITEQFF
DNA: TGTGCCAGCAGGGCCGGGAAGATCACTGAGCAGTTCTTC

D: TRBD1
J: TRBJ2-7
V: TRBV11-2
size: NA
CDR3: CASSLENGTGGVGYEQYF
DNA: TGTGCCAGCAGCTTAGAGAACGGGACAGGGGGCGTAGGGTACGAGCAGTACTTC

D: NA
J: TRBJ2-5
V: TRBV5-1
size: many
CDR3: CASRSDIKETQYF
DNA: TGCGCCAGCAGGTCGGACATTAAAGAGACCCAGTACTTC

D: NA
J: TRBJ2-6
V: TRBV20-1
size: few
CDR3: CSALDSSGANVLTF
DNA: TGCAGTGCCTTGGACTCCTCTGGGGCCAACGTCCTGACTTTC

D: NA
J: TRBJ1-6
V: TRBV7-2
size: NA
CDR3: CASSPVADTPDNSPLHF
DNA: TGTGCCAGCAGCCCCGTAGCCGACACTCCTGATAATTCACCCCTCCACTTT

D: NA
J: TRBJ1-2
V: TRBV3-1
size: few
CDR3: CASSQLGLPPYGYTF
DNA: TGTGCCAGCAGCCAATTAGGACTACCTCCCTATGGCTACACCTTC

D: NA
J: TRBJ1-5
V: TRBV7-8
size: NA
CDR3: CASSSPNQPQHF
DNA: TGTGCCAGCAGCTCTCCAAATCAGCCCCAGCATTTT

D: NA
J: TRBJ2-1
V: TRBV20-1
size: NA
CDR3: CSARDNTKSYNEQFF
DNA: TGCAGTGCTAGAGATAACACAAAGTCCTACAATGAGCAGTTCTTC

D: TRBD2
J: TRBJ2-7
V: TRBV29-1
size: few
CDR3: CSVEDASSGSRYEQYF
DNA: TGCAGCGTTGAAGATGCGTCTAGCGGGAGCAGGTACGAGCAGTACTTC

D: NA
J: TRBJ1-1
V: TRBV15
size: few
CDR3: CATSGLALQGKNTEAFF
DNA: TGTGCCACCAGCGGATTGGCTCTACAGGGTAAGAACACTGAAGCTTTCTTT

D: TRBD1
J: TRBJ2-5
V: TRBV5-1
size: NA
CDR3: CASSWGDTGVEETQYF
DNA: TGCGCCAGCAGTTGGGGAGATACAGGGGTGGAAGAGACCCAGTACTTC

D: TRBD2
J: TRBJ2-1
V: TRBV3-1
size: NA
CDR3: CASSQVTSGVFYNEQFF
DNA: TGTGCCAGCAGCCAGGTTACTAGCGGGGTCTTTTACAATGAGCAGTTCTTC

D: NA
J: TRBJ2-5
V: TRBV20-1
size: NA
CDR3: CSARDPLAGGTQYF
DNA: TGCAGTGCTAGAGATCCCCTGGCCGGTGGGACCCAGTACTTC

D: NA
J: TRBJ2-1
V: TRBV7-2
size: NA
CDR3: CASSLVALGGTYNEQFF
DNA: TGTGCCAGCAGCTTAGTAGCCCTAGGGGGAACCTACAATGAGCAGTTCTTC

D: NA
J: TRBJ2-5
V: TRBV7-8
size: NA
CDR3: CASSLVGRGQETQYF
DNA: TGTGCCAGCAGCTTAGTGGGCAGGGGTCAAGAGACCCAGTACTTC

D: NA
J: TRBJ1-1
V: TRBV6-1
size: many
CDR3: CATSNRVMNTEAFF
DNA: TGTGCCACCTCGAACAGGGTGATGAACACTGAAGCTTTCTTT

D: TRBD2
J: TRBJ2-7
V: TRBV24-1
size: many
CDR3: CATNAFRLARMTYEQYF
DNA: TGTGCCACCAACGCTTTCAGACTAGCGCGCATGACCTACGAGCAGTACTTC

D: NA
J: TRBJ1-2
V: TRBV4-1
size: few
CDR3: CASSLSDLYGYTF
DNA: TGCGCCAGCAGCCTCAGCGATCTCTATGGCTACACCTTC

D: NA
J: TRBJ2-1
V: TRBV15
size: few
CDR3: CATSRDPPGNYNEQFF
DNA: TGTGCCACCAGCAGGGATCCACCGGGAAACTACAATGAGCAGTTCTTC

D: NA
J: TRBJ2-7
V: TRBV12-3/TRBV12-4
size: many
CDR3: CASSLLASSYEQYF
DNA: TGTGCCAGCAGTCTTCTAGCGAGCTCCTACGAGCAGTACTTC

D: NA
J: TRBJ1-2
V: TRBV12-3/TRBV12-4
size: many
CDR3: CASSFDRNYGYTF
DNA: TGTGCCAGCAGCTTCGACAGGAACTATGGCTACACCTTC

D: NA
J: TRBJ1-4
V: TRBV9
size: few
CDR3: CASSVGRVNEKLFF
DNA: TGTGCCAGCAGCGTAGGGCGGGTAAATGAAAAACTGTTTTTT